The 31 T cell receptor beta chains below were found in one sample sequenced in a study of T cell clones after liver transplantation. The table came from immunoSEQ multiplex PCR; TCRdb's copy has only in-frame clones and leaves some out. The data hold about 80,000 clones, with about 82% observed a single time. The source material was CD4+ T cells from blood, sampled 45 to 46 months after liver transplant. Receptors were obtained from a human patient who received a liver transplant. Among the T cells, some may be from the graft donor.

The chain has TRBV7-2 and TRBJ2-4; 12 bases fit TRBD2. The CDR3 extends over 18 amino acids. CDR1 is SGHTA and CDR2 is FQGNSA in the germline V gene. The trim removed 5 bases at V and 0 bases at J, leaving 8 bases unmatched. The CDR3, as DNA: TGTGCCAGCAGCCCCCGACTAGCGGGAGTGTCAGCCAAAAACATTCAGTACTTC. Translating it yields CASSPRLAGVSAKNIQYF.

This chain joins TRBV27 and TRBJ2-3; D is unclear. The length of the CDR3 is 14 residues. Per the germline V gene, CDR1 is MNHEY and CDR2 is SMNVEV (reference sequence). V was pared by 2 bases and J by 4 bases, with 10 bases between. DNA of the CDR3: TGTGCCAGCAGTTTAGACCGTCGGGCAGATACGCAGTATTTT. Amino acid sequence: CASSLDRRADTQYF.

V gene TRBV19 combines with J gene TRBJ2-3; 7 bases match TRBD1. Germline CDR1 and CDR2: LNHDA and SQIVND (reference sequence). Trimming took 4 bases from V and 4 from J; bases not matched to a gene: 5. This CDR3 has 14 residues. The CDR3 spells CASSRQGRPDTQYF. The CDR3 nucleotides are TGTGCCAGTAGTAGACAGGGTCGTCCAGATACGCAGTATTTT.

The chain recombines TRBV7-9 with TRBJ2-1; TRBD1 or TRBD2 may be the D gene (6 bases each). The CDR3 contains 15 residues. Germline lookup yields CDR1 SEHNR and CDR2 FQNEAQ (reference sequence). V gave up 7 bases and J gave up 7 bases, with 20 bases separating them. CDR3 nucleotides: TGTGCCAGCATACCTATGCTTGGGGGGCGGAATGAGCAGTTCTTC. Protein product: CASIPMLGGRNEQFF.

This chain uses TRBV11-2 with TRBJ2-7; perhaps D is TRBD1 or TRBD2 (7 bases each). The V gene lost 5 bases and the J gene lost 2 bases, with 19 bases spanning the gap. Per the germline V gene, CDR1 is SGHAT and CDR2 is FQNNGV. CDR3 length: 16 amino acids. The CDR3 spells CASSPQGRGLTYEQYF. The CDR3 nucleotides are TGTGCCAGCAGCCCACAGGGGAGGGGGCTTACCTACGAGCAGTACTTC.

In its sample, this clone was seen a few times. V and J are TRBV7-2 and TRBJ1-5; D may be TRBD1 (6 bases). Germline-derived CDR1 and CDR2 are SGHTA and FQGNSA. The CDR3 is 15 amino acids. Trimming took off 5 bases at V and 6 bases at J, with 17 bases between the two ends. The DNA for the CDR3 is TGTGCCAGCAGCCCCGTCACAGGGTCGGGTCAGCCCCAGCATTTT. This gives the protein CASSPVTGSGQPQHF. Filled out from reference TRBV7-2 and TRBJ1-5, the complete variable domain reads GAGVSQSPSNKVTEKGKDVELRCDPISGHTALYWYRQSLGQGLEFLIYFQGNSAPDKSGLPSDRFSAERTGGSVSTLTIQRTQQEDSAVYLCASSPVTGSGQPQHFGDGTRLSIL.

The rearrangement links TRBV25-1 to TRBJ1-2; the match to TRBD1 covers 7 bases. J was trimmed by 4 bases and V by 2 bases; bases with no gene match: 4. There are 14 residues in the CDR3. CDR1 and CDR2 (germline): MGHDK, SYGVNS. The CDR3 protein is CASSEKGAIYGYTF. The CDR3 DNA sequence: TGTGCCAGCAGTGAAAAGGGGGCGATCTATGGCTACACCTTC.

This clone was seen once. The chain combines TRBV11-1 with TRBJ1-2; D uncertain. This CDR3 region has 14 residues. CDR1 and CDR2 (germline): SGHAT, FQDESV (reference sequence). Trimming stripped 2 bases from V and 6 bases from J, with 13 bases between. The CDR3 coding sequence is TGTGCCAGCAGCTTAACTTCCACGGTGGATGGCTACACCTTC. Amino acids: CASSLTSTVDGYTF.

In DNA, the CDR3 is TGCGCCAGCAGCTTGGCCGGGGGGCCCGTCGGGGACCAGTACTTC. This encodes CASSLAGGPVGDQYF. The chain has TRBV5-1 and TRBJ2-5; TRBD2 might be the D (7 bases). Germline values: CDR1 SGHRS, CDR2 YFSETQ. The length of the CDR3 is 15 residues. Deletions cut 0 bases from V and 10 bases from J, with 19 bases between.

This chain connects TRBV5-1 to TRBJ2-7, with TRBD1 identical over 8 bases. After removal of 4 bases from V and 7 bases from J, the junction contained 10 bases not matched to a gene. Germline V lookup: CDR1 SGHRS, CDR2 YFSETQ. CDR3 length: 14 residues. The CDR3 nucleotides read TGCGCCAGCAGCATCCGGGACAGGTCGTGGGAGCAGTACTTC. Protein product: CASSIRDRSWEQYF.

V is TRBV6-1 and J is TRBJ2-3, with TRBD1 matching 7 bases. The CDR3 totals 13 residues. Germline CDR1 is MNHNS and CDR2 is SASEGT. With 3 bases clipped from V and 4 bases from J, the junction kept 1 base outside the gene matches. CDR3 in DNA: TGTGCCAGCAGTGAGACAGGGTCAGATACGCAGTATTTT. Its translation is CASSETGSDTQYF.

The chain has TRBV28 and TRBJ1-1; D gene uncertain. V was trimmed by 8 bases and J by 1 base, leaving 8 bases between them. The CDR3 consists of 12 residues. Germline CDR1 reads MDHEN; CDR2 reads SYDVKM. The CDR3 region is CASQQANTEAFF. The CDR3 bases are TGTGCCAGCCAACAAGCGAACACTGAAGCTTTCTTT.

The genes are TRBV5-5 and TRBJ1-2; 9 positions match TRBD1. Losses at the gene ends were 4 bases for V and 6 bases for J; bases not matched to a gene: 10. Germline V CDR1 and CDR2: SGHKS, YYEKEE (reference sequence). The CDR3 extends over 15 amino acids. CDR3 DNA sequence: TGTGCCAGCAGCCCCTCTGGGACAGGGATGAATGGCTACACCTTC. Translating it yields CASSPSGTGMNGYTF. Together with reference TRBV5-5 and TRBJ1-2, the CDR3 gives the full variable domain: DAGVTQSPTHLIKTRGQQVTLRCSPISGHKSVSWYQQVLGQGPQFIFQYYEKEERGRGNFPDRFSARQFPNYSSELNVNALLLGDSALYLCASSPSGTGMNGYTFGSGTRLTVV.

V usage is TRBV28 and J usage is TRBJ1-2, with D possibly matching TRBD1 (6 bases). The germline V gene encodes CDR1 MDHEN and CDR2 SYDVKM. The V end was cut by 7 bases, the J end by 4 bases, with 13 bases between. CDR3 length equals 13 residues. CDR3 DNA sequence: TGTGCCAGCATCCCCGGGGGGCTCTATGGCTACACCTTC. This encodes CASIPGGLYGYTF.

The chain has TRBV15 and TRBJ2-7; TRBD1 agrees at 11 bases. The CDR3 sequence is 15 residues long. From germline, CDR1 is LNHNV and CDR2 YYDKDF (reference sequence). With 2 bases clipped from V and 3 bases from J, the junction kept 3 bases outside the gene matches. The CDR3: CATSRPGTGGYEQYF. DNA of the CDR3: TGTGCCACCAGCAGACCCGGGACAGGGGGCTACGAGCAGTACTTC.

DNA of the CDR3: TGTGCCAGCAGCCCGCTTGGGCCAGGCACAGATACGCAGTATTTT. Its translation is CASSPLGPGTDTQYF. This chain links TRBV5-4 with TRBJ2-3; D unclear. The CDR3 consists of 15 residues. The ends were cut back, 4 bases at V and 1 base at J, with 13 bases in the middle. Germline CDR1 and CDR2: SGHNT and YYREEE (reference sequence).

This clone was counted between two and nine times. The rearrangement joins TRBV5-6 to TRBJ2-2; 9 bases fit TRBD2. The germline V gene has CDR1 SGHDT and CDR2 YYEEEE. The CDR3 is 15 amino acids. V lost 5 bases, J lost 3 bases, and 5 bases stayed unmatched. Written as DNA, the CDR3 is TGTGCCAGCAGGTCTAGCGGGAAGTACACCGGGGAGCTGTTTTTT. Translation gives CASRSSGKYTGELFF. The full variable domain, with the rest looked up from reference TRBV5-6 and TRBJ2-2, is DAGVTQSPTHLIKTRGQQVTLRCSPKSGHDTVSWYQQALGQGPQFIFQYYEEEERQRGNFPDRFSGHQFPNYSSELNVNALLLGDSALYLCASRSSGKYTGELFFGEGSRLTVL.

This chain uses TRBV28 with TRBJ1-2; D may be TRBD1 (6 bases). V lost 7 bases and J 10 bases, leaving 13 bases between the germline ends. CDR1 is MDHEN and CDR2 is SYDVKM in the germline V gene. This CDR3 has 11 amino acids. The CDR3 loop reads CASNKGQSYTF. The CDR3 nucleotides read TGTGCCAGCAACAAAGGACAGTCCTACACCTTC.

This rearrangement joins TRBV28 to TRBJ2-7, with D perhaps matching TRBD2 (5 bases). Germline V gene sequence: CDR1 MDHEN, CDR2 SYDVKM. This CDR3 has 14 residues. With 6 bases removed from V and 6 bases from J, the gap between germline ends came to 18 bases. The DNA of the CDR3 is TGTGCCAGCAGCAGGACTGGAGGAGAGGTCGAGCAGTACTTC. Its protein is CASSRTGGEVEQYF.

V is TRBV5-1 and J is TRBJ2-5; weak D call: TRBD2 (6 bases). CDR3 length: 14 amino acids. Germline V gene sequence: CDR1 SGHRS, CDR2 YFSETQ. Between the trimmed V and J ends, which lost 1 base and 5 bases, there was a span of 12 bases. The CDR3 sequence is CASSLYGSGETQYF. In nucleotides, the CDR3 is TGCGCCAGCAGCTTGTACGGGAGTGGGGAGACCCAGTACTTC.

V and J are TRBV28 and TRBJ1-4; D unclear. Germline CDR1 and CDR2: MDHEN and SYDVKM. The V gene lost 4 bases and the J gene lost 9 bases, with 24 bases spanning the gap. The CDR3 length is 17 residues. CDR3 in amino acids: CASSSPLDWAGLKKLFF. CDR3 DNA: TGTGCCAGCAGTTCCCCCCTGGACTGGGCGGGTTTGAAAAAACTGTTTTTT.

The chain recombines TRBV7-8 with TRBJ2-1; no definite D call. The CDR3 has 16 amino acids. The V gene's germline CDR1 is SGHVS and CDR2 FQNEAQ. V lost 5 bases, J lost 9 bases, and 23 bases lay in between. CDR3 residues: CASSAPSGPRSTEQFF. The DNA for the CDR3 is TGTGCCAGCAGCGCTCCCTCGGGCCCCCGCTCTACTGAGCAGTTCTTC.

The chain combines TRBV9 with TRBJ2-1; D unclear. The V and J ends lost 7 bases and 0 bases respectively, with 11 bases between them. Germline lookup yields CDR1 SGDLS and CDR2 YYNGEE. The CDR3 is made up of 14 amino acids. The CDR3, as DNA: TGTGCCAGCCCCTCAACGGGCTCCTACAATGAGCAGTTCTTC. It is translated as CASPSTGSYNEQFF.

V usage is TRBV5-1 and J usage is TRBJ2-5, with D possibly being TRBD2 (5 bases). Germline V gene sequence: CDR1 SGHRS, CDR2 YFSETQ. Trimming pared 1 base from V and 2 bases from J, leaving 9 bases between. The CDR3 is 14 residues long. This chain's CDR3 is CASSLIPGQETQYF. CDR3 DNA sequence: TGCGCCAGCAGCTTGATACCGGGGCAAGAGACCCAGTACTTC.

J is TRBJ2-5 and V is TRBV9; unclear D gene. In germline, CDR1 is SGDLS, CDR2 YYNGEE. The CDR3 loop spans 12 amino acids. Trimming removed 1 base from V and 5 bases from J, with 6 bases in between. CDR3 bases: TGTGCCAGCAGCGTAAAAGGCGAGACCCAGTACTTC. It translates to CASSVKGETQYF.

The chain has TRBV30 and TRBJ2-3, with TRBD2 matching 9 bases. Trimming removed 4 bases from V and 4 bases from J; junction bases left unmatched: 3. CDR1 is GTSNPN, CDR2 SVGIG, per germline (reference sequence). The CDR3 is 13 residues long. The CDR3 region is CAWKAGGSDTQYF. The DNA for the CDR3 is TGTGCCTGGAAAGCGGGAGGCTCAGATACGCAGTATTTT.

This chain links TRBV11-2 with TRBJ2-7; 12 nucleotides line up with TRBD1. The germline V gene encodes CDR1 SGHAT and CDR2 FQNNGV. This CDR3 is built from 14 residues. The J segment lost 4 bases and the V segment lost 4 bases, leaving 2 bases of the junction unmatched. The CDR3 loop is CASSWDRGLYEQYF. The DNA for the CDR3 is TGTGCCAGCAGCTGGGACAGGGGGCTATACGAGCAGTACTTC.

This rearrangement joins TRBV30 to TRBJ2-5, with 7 bases matching TRBD1. The CDR3 contains 13 residues. V shed 4 bases, J shed 3 bases, and the junction held 5 bases outside the gene matches. The germline V gene encodes CDR1 GTSNPN and CDR2 SVGIG (reference sequence). DNA of the CDR3: TGTGCCTGGACGGGACAGATCGAAGAGACCCAGTACTTC. It yields the protein CAWTGQIEETQYF.

The V and J genes are TRBV11-2 and TRBJ2-2; 15 bases line up with TRBD2. CDR3 length: 17 residues. J gave up 6 bases and V 1 base, and 3 bases lay outside the gene matches. In germline, CDR1 is SGHAT, CDR2 FQNNGV. The CDR3 protein is CASSLARTSGRAGELFF. In DNA, the CDR3 is TGTGCCAGCAGCTTAGCTCGGACTAGCGGGAGGGCCGGGGAGCTGTTTTTT.

The genes are TRBV29-1 and TRBJ2-7; 8 bases are a match to TRBD2. V lost 4 bases, J lost 2 bases, and 4 bases stayed unmatched. Germline assignment: CDR1 SQVTM and CDR2 ANQGSEA. This CDR3 region has 13 residues. For the CDR3, the DNA is TGCAGCGTTGTGAGAGCGGGGGCCTACGAGCAGTACTTC. Translated: CSVVRAGAYEQYF.

The table lists this clone with a count of one. V is TRBV29-1 and J is TRBJ2-3, with D perhaps TRBD2 (5 bases). Germline V gene lookup returns CDR1 SQVTM and CDR2 ANQGSEA. The V gene lost 7 bases and the J gene lost 3 bases, with 14 bases spanning the gap. The CDR3 covers 13 residues. The CDR3 spells CSGNGPGTDTQYF. CDR3 sequence (DNA): TGCAGCGGGAATGGGCCGGGGACAGATACGCAGTATTTT.